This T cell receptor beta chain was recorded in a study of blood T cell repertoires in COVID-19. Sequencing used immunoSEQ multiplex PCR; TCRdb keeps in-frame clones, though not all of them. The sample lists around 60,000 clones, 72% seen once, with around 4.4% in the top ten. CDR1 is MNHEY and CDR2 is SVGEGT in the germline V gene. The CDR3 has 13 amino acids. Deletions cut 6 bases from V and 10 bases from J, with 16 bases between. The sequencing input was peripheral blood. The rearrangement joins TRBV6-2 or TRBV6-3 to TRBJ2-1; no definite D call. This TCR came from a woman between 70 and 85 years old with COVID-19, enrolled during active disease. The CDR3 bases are TGTGCCAGCAGCGACCGACTCCCTCCAGAGCAGTTCTTC. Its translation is CASSDRLPPEQFF.